Listed below are T cell receptor beta chains from one sample, sequenced in a study of OX40 agonist ivuxolimab in advanced cancers. Here immunoSEQ multiplex PCR was the method, and the copy in TCRdb shows in-frame clones only, minus some. This table holds about 25,000 clones, around four fifths found once. Sequences were derived from CD4+ or CD8+ T cells sorted from blood, sampled in a trial of the OX40 agonist ivuxolimab. Receptor source: an adult with an advanced solid tumor such as melanoma, head and neck, liver or kidney cancer. CDR3s include the opening cysteine and the closing phenylalanine or tryptophan. Fields, in order: clone size, V gene, J gene, D gene, CDR3 protein, CDR3 DNA. The D gene is left open where the match is weak. Part of the rows lack a size; the others show once, few, many or a class for expanded clones.

.	TRBV7-9	TRBJ2-1	.	CASSPSGTPNYNEQFF	TGTGCCAGCAGCCCGTCCGGGACTCCCAACTACAATGAGCAGTTCTTC
.	TRBV7-9	TRBJ2-7	.	CASSLWRGRDHEQYF	TGTGCCAGCAGCTTATGGAGGGGTAGGGATCACGAGCAGTACTTC
.	TRBV19	TRBJ1-1	.	CASSMGQWNTEAFF	TGTGCCAGTAGTATGGGGCAGTGGAACACTGAAGCTTTCTTT
few	TRBV2	TRBJ1-1	.	CASSEVSVEAFF	TGTGCCAGCAGTGAAGTCTCAGTTGAAGCTTTCTTT
.	TRBV15	TRBJ1-2	TRBD1	CATSTITPGTGNYGYTF	TGTGCCACCAGCACGATAACCCCCGGGACAGGGAACTATGGCTACACCTTC
.	TRBV19	TRBJ2-1	TRBD2	CASKPRLAGDEQFF	TGTGCCAGTAAACCTAGACTAGCGGGAGATGAGCAGTTCTTC
.	TRBV5-1	TRBJ1-1	TRBD1	CASSPGDRGNTEAFF	TGCGCCAGCAGCCCCGGGGACAGGGGAAACACTGAAGCTTTCTTT
.	TRBV27	TRBJ1-2	.	CASSKRQDQSYGYTF	TGTGCCAGCAGTAAACGACAGGATCAATCATATGGCTACACCTTC
.	TRBV30	TRBJ2-5	.	CAWSVRQRYQETQYF	TGTGCCTGGAGTGTACGGCAGCGATACCAAGAGACCCAGTACTTC
.	TRBV6-5	TRBJ1-2	.	CASSGGWFGYTF	TGTGCCAGCAGCGGAGGGTGGTTCGGCTACACCTTC
.	TRBV19	TRBJ1-1	.	CASRGSLLEAFF	TGTGCCAGTAGGGGCAGCCTCCTTGAAGCTTTCTTT
.	TRBV4-1	TRBJ2-5	TRBD2	CASSQVGGKETQYF	TGCGCCAGCAGCCAAGTGGGGGGGAAGGAGACCCAGTACTTC
.	TRBV27	TRBJ2-3	.	CASSLLGGGTDTQYF	TGTGCCAGCAGTTTACTCGGGGGCGGCACAGATACGCAGTATTTT
.	TRBV7-3	TRBJ2-7	TRBD1	CASSLGRGHEQYF	TGTGCCAGCAGCTTAGGTAGGGGGCACGAGCAGTACTTC
.	TRBV5-4	TRBJ2-7	TRBD2	CASSRLAGGSYEQYF	TGTGCCAGCAGCCGACTAGCGGGGGGATCCTACGAGCAGTACTTC
.	TRBV4-2	TRBJ2-7	TRBD2	CASSQEGLAGLSYEQYF	TGTGCCAGCAGCCAAGAGGGACTAGCGGGACTCTCCTACGAGCAGTACTTC
.	TRBV5-1	TRBJ1-2	.	CASSSGLDSAANYGYTF	TGCGCCAGCAGCTCGGGGTTAGACAGCGCCGCTAACTATGGCTACACCTTC
once	TRBV4-2	TRBJ2-5	TRBD2	CASSPGTSVVTQYF	TGTGCCAGCAGCCCAGGGACTAGTGTCGTGACCCAGTACTTC
.	TRBV9	TRBJ2-3	.	CASSATDTQYF	TGTGCCAGCAGCGCCACAGATACGCAGTATTTT
.	TRBV6-5	TRBJ2-7	TRBD2	CASSPSNGGDYEQYF	TGTGCCAGCAGTCCCTCAAACGGGGGGGACTACGAGCAGTACTTC
.	TRBV15	TRBJ2-3	.	CATSRVKATDTQYF	TGTGCCACCAGCAGAGTGAAAGCAACAGATACGCAGTATTTT
once	TRBV7-2	TRBJ2-5	.	CASSFPGSETQYF	TGTGCCAGCAGCTTCCCAGGTTCCGAGACCCAGTACTTC
.	TRBV4-1	TRBJ1-6	TRBD1	CASSPLTGGGSPLHF	TGCGCCAGCAGCCCCTTAACAGGGGGGGGTTCACCCCTCCACTTT
.	TRBV6-5	TRBJ2-1	.	CASSYSYGGVDEQFF	TGTGCCAGCAGTTACTCGTATGGAGGTGTGGATGAGCAGTTCTTC
.	TRBV7-2	TRBJ2-1	TRBD2	CASSLEGLAGGTYNEQFF	TGTGCCAGCAGCTTAGAGGGGCTAGCGGGGGGAACCTACAATGAGCAGTTCTTC
.	TRBV6-5	TRBJ2-1	.	CASSYTRGMYNEQFF	TGTGCCAGCAGTTACACGCGGGGTATGTACAATGAGCAGTTCTTC
.	TRBV9	TRBJ2-5	TRBD2	CASSGGTSGNQETQYF	TGTGCCAGCAGCGGCGGGACTAGCGGAAACCAAGAGACCCAGTACTTC
.	TRBV7-8	TRBJ2-2	TRBD2	CASSLRLAGAFTGELFF	TGTGCCAGCAGCTTAAGGCTAGCGGGGGCCTTCACCGGGGAGCTGTTTTTT
.	TRBV11-3	TRBJ1-2	.	CASSLVTRTRYGYTF	TGTGCCAGCAGCTTAGTAACGAGGACCCGCTATGGCTACACCTTC
.	TRBV7-9	TRBJ2-5	TRBD1	CASSSGQGQETQYF	TGTGCCAGCAGCTCTGGACAGGGCCAAGAGACCCAGTACTTC
.	TRBV14	TRBJ2-3	TRBD2	CASSQVWAGLAETDTQYF	TGTGCCAGCAGCCAAGTTTGGGCGGGACTAGCGGAGACAGATACGCAGTATTTT
.	TRBV12-5	TRBJ2-1	TRBD2	CASGSPRTSVLYNEQFF	TGTGCTAGTGGTTCCCCCCGGACTAGCGTGCTGTACAATGAGCAGTTCTTC
.	TRBV4-2	TRBJ2-3	.	CASSQEASGFTDTQYF	TGTGCCAGCAGCCAAGAAGCGAGCGGGTTCACAGATACGCAGTATTTT
once	TRBV11-2	TRBJ2-7	.	CASSLESAGLPYEQYF	TGTGCCAGCAGCTTAGAGTCAGCGGGCCTCCCCTACGAGCAGTACTTC
.	TRBV5-5	TRBJ2-2	TRBD1	CASSFGQGVLSGELFF	TGTGCCAGCAGCTTCGGACAGGGGGTTTTATCCGGGGAGCTGTTTTTT
medium-sized	TRBV7-6	TRBJ2-3	TRBD2	CASSPGAAGVTDTQYF	TGTGCCAGCAGCCCCGGAGCAGCGGGGGTCACAGATACGCAGTATTTT
.	TRBV28	TRBJ2-7	.	CASSFILGEQYF	TGTGCCAGCAGTTTTATCCTTGGCGAGCAGTACTTC
.	TRBV19	TRBJ2-1	.	CASTMDYNEQFF	TGTGCCAGTACCATGGACTACAATGAGCAGTTCTTC
.	TRBV5-6	TRBJ2-7	.	CASSLGRSYEQYF	TGTGCCAGCAGCTTGGGCAGGTCCTACGAGCAGTACTTC
.	TRBV2	TRBJ2-7	.	CASSLHHLYSASYEQYF	TGTGCCAGCAGTCTCCATCATTTATATTCAGCTTCCTACGAGCAGTACTTC
.	TRBV5-1	TRBJ1-2	.	CASSWTRDNYGYTF	TGCGCCAGCAGCTGGACCCGGGACAACTATGGCTACACCTTC
.	TRBV19	TRBJ2-1	.	CASSIGPGEQFF	TGTGCCAGTAGTATCGGGCCGGGTGAGCAGTTCTTC
.	TRBV27	TRBJ1-1	TRBD1	CASSFGGGYTEAFF	TGTGCCAGCAGTTTCGGAGGGGGCTACACTGAAGCTTTCTTT
.	TRBV10-3	TRBJ2-7	.	CAISAENYEQYF	TGTGCCATCAGTGCGGAAAACTACGAGCAGTACTTC